The clone carrying this TCR beta chain was recorded many times. The data belong to a study of T-cell reconstitution after alpha-beta-depleted transplantation in children. Library preparation (for TCRbeta) was performed with unique molecular identifiers. TCRdb used MiXCR to reprocess the PCR reads, holding one entry per CDR3 protein. The sample includes about 400,000 distinct CDR3 sequences, roughly 21% seen only once; the top ten take 3% to 4.5%. The V and J ends lost 2 bases and 5 bases, in that order; junction bases with no gene match: 10. CDR1 and CDR2 from the germline V gene are SGDLS and YYNGEE. CDR3 size: 16 residues.

The clonotype comes from a human donor who donated a stem cell graft to a child with acute myeloid leukemia. The rearrangement links TRBV9 to TRBJ2-1, with 7 bases fitting TRBD2. The source was PBMCs from the stem cell graft donor, collected from the stem cell graft. The CDR3 sequence: CASSVPKTGTNNEQFF. CDR3 DNA sequence: TGTGCCAGCAGCGTCCCAAAAACCGGGACTAACAATGAGCAGTTCTTC.